The present entry profiles one T cell receptor beta chain with its context. What it binds is not known. The sample originates from a study of T cell responses to AZD1222 COVID-19 vaccine. Broader study findings: Reportedly, close to half of spike-specific TCRs are directed against unmutated variant regions.

Germline values: CDR1 LGHDT, CDR2 YNNKEL (reference sequence). The V end was cut by 0 bases, the J end by 2 bases, with 11 bases between. The CDR3 runs to 16 residues. Profiling relied on immunoSEQ multiplex PCR, and the TCRdb table lists in-frame clones only, not all of them. This repertoire shows 100,000 to 150,000 clones, roughly 90% found once; its top ten account for 4% to 5.5%. The V and J genes are TRBV3-1 (or the pseudogene TRBV3-2) and TRBJ2-1, with D perhaps TRBD2 (5 bases). Sequenced material: peripheral blood, taken on day 0 of AZD1222 vaccination. The clonotype was recovered from an adult in good health. In DNA form, the CDR3 reads TGTGCCAGCAGCCAAGATCCAGCGGTGACCTACAATGAGCAGTTCTTC. This translates into CASSQDPAVTYNEQFF.